The 22 T cell receptor beta chains presented below share a single source sample, sequenced in a study of blood T cell repertoires in COVID-19. Assay: immunoSEQ multiplex PCR; the TCRdb copy retains only in-frame clones and omits some. The sample contains 350,000 to 450,000 clones, about 87% of which appear only once. Sequenced material: peripheral blood. The receptors were sampled from a woman in her sixties or seventies with COVID-19, enrolled during active disease.

This clone was observed a single time. The gene calls are TRBV3-1 (or the pseudogene TRBV3-2) and TRBJ2-2; TRBD1 might be the D (6 bases). Trimming took off 5 bases at V and 7 bases at J, with 23 bases between the two ends. Germline CDR1 reads LGHDT; CDR2 reads YNNKEL (reference sequence). This CDR3 has 17 residues. The CDR3 loop is CASSTPLPSAGVGELFF. CDR3 bases: TGTGCCAGCAGCACCCCTCTACCTTCTGCAGGGGTCGGGGAGCTGTTTTTT.

The J gene is TRBJ1-2, the V gene TRBV15, with a tentative D call TRBD1 (5 bases). Germline assignment: CDR1 LNHNV and CDR2 YYDKDF (reference sequence). V gave up 0 bases and J gave up 3 bases, with 8 bases separating them. The CDR3 sequence is 14 residues long. The CDR3 sequence is CATSRDRGDYGYTF. DNA for the CDR3: TGTGCCACCAGCAGAGATAGGGGTGACTATGGCTACACCTTC.

The V call is TRBV3-1 (or the pseudogene TRBV3-2), the J call TRBJ1-4; no firm D call. This CDR3 spans 15 amino acids. Germline V CDR1 and CDR2: LGHDT, YNNKEL (reference sequence). Trimming removed 2 bases from V and 0 bases from J, with 7 bases in between. DNA for the CDR3: TGTGCCAGCAGCCAAATAGGAGCAACTAATGAAAAACTGTTTTTT. This codes for CASSQIGATNEKLFF.

This sequence joins TRBV12-3 or TRBV12-4 and TRBJ1-2; TRBD1 aligns across 7 bases. CDR3 size: 13 residues. Losses at the gene ends were 6 bases for V and 4 bases for J; bases not matched to a gene: 5. The CDR3 sequence is CASRNSGGYGYTF. Written as DNA, the CDR3 is TGTGCCAGCAGAAACTCAGGGGGCTATGGCTACACCTTC.

The gene calls are TRBV24-1 and TRBJ2-2; 10 positions agree with TRBD1. In germline, CDR1 is KGHDR, CDR2 SFDVKD. The CDR3 extends over 15 amino acids. Unmatched junction bases numbered 4, after V lost 4 bases and J lost 6 bases. CDR3 bases: TGTGCCACCAGTGACTGGACAGGGGGTGCCGGGGAGCTGTTTTTT. Amino acids: CATSDWTGGAGELFF.

The chain joins TRBV11-2 to TRBJ2-1; tentative D call: TRBD1 (6 bases). From germline, CDR1 is SGHAT and CDR2 FQNNGV. This CDR3 region has 15 residues. Between the trimmed V and J ends, which lost 5 bases and 6 bases, there was a span of 17 bases. The CDR3 DNA is TGTGCCAGCAGCCATCTCAGCGACAGGCGCAATGAGCAGTTCTTC. Protein product: CASSHLSDRRNEQFF.

The rearrangement links TRBV10-2 to TRBJ2-3; D is possibly TRBD2 (5 bases). The V gene lost 3 bases and the J gene lost 7 bases, with 11 bases spanning the gap. Germline V gene data show CDR1 as WSHSY and CDR2 as SAAADI. This CDR3 has 13 residues. CDR3 sequence reads: CASSEYWENTQYF. CDR3 DNA: TGCGCCAGCAGTGAATATTGGGAGAATACGCAGTATTTT.

V usage is TRBV27 and J usage is TRBJ1-1; D remains ambiguous. Germline assignment: CDR1 MNHEY and CDR2 SMNVEV (reference sequence). Trimming pared 0 bases from V and 4 bases from J, leaving 6 bases between. The CDR3 length is 13 residues. In DNA, the CDR3 is TGTGCCAGCAGTTTATCCGGAGGCACTGAAGCTTTCTTT. Translated, it gives CASSLSGGTEAFF.

The chain has TRBV2 and TRBJ2-5, with D hard to call. The V gene's germline CDR1 is SNHLY and CDR2 FYNNEI. The CDR3 contains 13 residues. V was shortened by 7 bases and J by 2 bases, with 11 bases between the two germline ends. The CDR3 DNA follows: TGTGCCAGCAACAAATGGCAGCAAGAGACCCAGTACTTC. This gives the protein CASNKWQQETQYF.

The rearrangement uses TRBV6-5 and TRBJ1-4, with D perhaps matching TRBD1 (5 bases). Germline V gene lookup returns CDR1 MNHEY and CDR2 SVGAGI. The CDR3 is made up of 13 amino acids. Trimming shortened V by 6 bases and J by 5 bases, and 10 bases separated the two germline ends. The CDR3 DNA reads as TGTGCCAGCAGCACACGGGGGAATGAAAAACTGTTTTTT. This codes for CASSTRGNEKLFF.

The chain recombines TRBV7-8 with TRBJ2-7, with unresolved D. Trimming stripped 2 bases from V and 3 bases from J, with 8 bases between. CDR1 and CDR2 from the germline V gene are SGHVS and FQNEAQ. The CDR3 is made up of 13 amino acids. CDR3 bases: TGTGCCAGCAGCTTAAGGCAGGTCTACGAGCAGTACTTC. Amino acids: CASSLRQVYEQYF.

V is TRBV2 and J is TRBJ2-5; 7 positions match TRBD1. CDR1 and CDR2 (germline): SNHLY, FYNNEI. The CDR3 is made up of 15 amino acids. With V trimmed by 9 bases and J by 2 bases, 12 bases remained unmatched. CDR3 loop: CASLPGQTFQETQYF. Written as DNA, the CDR3 is TGTGCCAGTTTACCGGGACAGACTTTTCAAGAGACCCAGTACTTC.

The V and J genes are TRBV5-6 and TRBJ1-2; 7 bases are shared with TRBD1. This CDR3 contains 15 residues. V was clipped by 4 bases and J by 3 bases; unmatched bases: 9. Looked up from germline, CDR1 is SGHDT and CDR2 is YYEEEE. The CDR3 here is CASSIQGLGHYGYTF. The CDR3 coding sequence is TGTGCCAGCAGCATACAGGGGCTGGGCCACTATGGCTACACCTTC. Full variable domain (missing parts from reference TRBV5-6 and TRBJ1-2): DAGVTQSPTHLIKTRGQQVTLRCSPKSGHDTVSWYQQALGQGPQFIFQYYEEEERQRGNFPDRFSGHQFPNYSSELNVNALLLGDSALYLCASSIQGLGHYGYTFGSGTRLTVV.

This clone was seen only once. The rearrangement uses TRBV7-9 and TRBJ2-5; 10 bases fit TRBD1. CDR1 and CDR2 (germline): SEHNR, FQNEAQ (reference sequence). The ends lost 6 bases at V and 5 bases at J; junction bases unmatched: 9. The CDR3 consists of 15 residues. CDR3 DNA sequence: TGTGCCAGCAGTTTACCGGGACAGGGGATCGAGACCCAGTACTTC. This codes for CASSLPGQGIETQYF.

V gene TRBV11-2 combines with J gene TRBJ1-3; D ambiguous. V gave up 5 bases and J gave up 4 bases, with 12 bases separating them. CDR3 size: 14 residues. Germline values: CDR1 SGHAT, CDR2 FQNNGV. In nucleotides, the CDR3 is TGTGCCAGCAGCCTCTTGAGAGGAGGAAACACCATATATTTT. Protein sequence: CASSLLRGGNTIYF.

This chain uses TRBV6-4 with TRBJ1-5; D possibly corresponds to TRBD1 (5 bases). V was cut by 10 bases and J by 5 bases, with 21 bases left in between. The CDR3 sequence is 15 residues long. Germline CDR1 and CDR2: MRHNA and SNTAGT. The DNA of the CDR3 is TGTGCCATCTATTATCAGGGAGGGATCGATCAGCCCCAGCATTTT. This codes for CAIYYQGGIDQPQHF.

CDR3 protein: CASSQPTLAGGLQETQYF. In nucleotides, the CDR3 is TGTGCCAGCAGCCAACCAACACTAGCGGGGGGCCTACAAGAGACCCAGTACTTC. This chain uses TRBV3-1 (or the pseudogene TRBV3-2) with TRBJ2-5; TRBD2 aligns across 12 bases. Trimming at V came to 2 bases and at J to 2 bases, leaving 9 bases not matched to a gene. CDR1 and CDR2 (germline): LGHDT, YNNKEL (reference sequence). This CDR3 spans 18 amino acids.

The rearrangement joins TRBV7-2 to TRBJ2-7; D is undetermined. V lost 5 bases to trimming and J lost 2 bases, with 16 bases between them. This CDR3 has 15 residues. The V gene's germline CDR1 is SGHTA and CDR2 FQGNSA. The CDR3 DNA sequence: TGTGCCAGCAGCCCTCCCGGGTTCTTAGCCTACGAGCAGTACTTC. Translation: CASSPPGFLAYEQYF.

This clone was picked up a small number of times. The chain links TRBV19 to TRBJ2-7; 8 bases line up with TRBD2. The V gene end was trimmed by 8 bases and the J gene end by 5 bases; junction bases not matched to a gene: 11. Germline V gene data show CDR1 as LNHDA and CDR2 as SQIVND (reference sequence). The CDR3 covers 14 residues. The CDR3 coding sequence is TGTGCCAGTCAGGCCCCGGGACTAGGCGACGAGCAGTACTTC. As protein: CASQAPGLGDEQYF.

The chain links TRBV7-6 to TRBJ1-2; 8 bases are shared with TRBD1. Germline-derived CDR1 and CDR2 are SGHVS and FNYEAQ. This CDR3 spans 15 amino acids. After removal of 0 bases from V and 7 bases from J, the junction contained 7 bases not matched to a gene. Here the CDR3 reads CASSLAPAQGAGYTF. CDR3 DNA: TGTGCCAGCAGCTTAGCCCCAGCTCAGGGGGCTGGCTACACCTTC.

V usage is TRBV5-1 and J usage is TRBJ2-6; TRBD1 agrees at 10 bases. The CDR3 extends over 19 amino acids. From germline, CDR1 is SGHRS and CDR2 YFSETQ. V shed 4 bases, J shed 3 bases, and the junction held 13 bases outside the gene matches. In DNA form, the CDR3 reads TGCGCCAGCAGCCGCCAGACAGGGGGCACTACCTTTGGGGCCAACGTCCTGACTTTC. Translating it yields CASSRQTGGTTFGANVLTF.

This clone was found once. J is TRBJ2-2 and V is TRBV14; perhaps TRBD2 as D (5 bases). V gave up 7 bases and J gave up 5 bases, with 14 bases separating them. Germline V gene data show CDR1 as SGHDN and CDR2 as FVKESK. CDR3 length: 14 residues. For the CDR3, the DNA is TGTGCCAGCATGGGTCTCTCGGGGACCGGGGAGCTGTTTTTT. Protein: CASMGLSGTGELFF.